The clone carrying this TCR beta chain was observed a single time. Its antigen is not known. The authors sequenced TCR beta from blood CD8+ and CD4+ T cells. TEMRA cells were enriched by FACS, and CD4+ and CD8+ T cells were negatively isolated. This entry belongs to a study of CD8 T cells in Susac syndrome. Points from the study as a whole: Acknowledgment was made by the study that its TCR sequencing and HLA analysis involved a relatively small number of individuals.

With random hexamers, roughly 0.45 to 1 ug RNA was reverse transcribed. The CDR3 of TCR beta was amplified by immunoSEQ multiplex PCR across 54 Vbeta and 13 Jbeta. Via MiXCR, TCRdb re-called the immunoSEQ multiplex PCR reads, giving one row per CDR3 protein. The table lists 350,000 to 550,000 distinct CDR3 sequences, about 85% of them singletons, with approximately 0.12% in the top ten. This TCR was recovered from a human donor with multiple sclerosis. Source material: CD8+ T cells from PBMCs.

CDR3 DNA sequence: TGCGCCAGCAGCGTCTTGACAGGCAATCAGCCCCAGCATTTT. It translates to CASSVLTGNQPQHF. The chain links TRBV4-1 to TRBJ1-5; a possible D gene is TRBD1 (5 bases). The V end was cut by 5 bases, the J end by 2 bases, with 10 bases between. The CDR3 runs to 14 residues. From germline, CDR1 is MGHRA and CDR2 YSYEKL.